The clone carrying this TCR beta chain appeared a few times. Its antigen remains unidentified. After constant-region reverse-primer amplification, full-length variable regions underwent semi-nested PCR with Nested Universal Primer A. Via MiXCR, TCRdb re-called the 5' RACE reads, giving one row per CDR3 protein. The table includes about 40,000 distinct CDR3 sequences, about 30% detected once. CDR1 and CDR2 (germline): SEHNR, FQNEAQ (reference sequence). V lost 5 bases and J 4 bases, leaving 15 bases between the germline ends. The CDR3 extends over 15 amino acids. Study results and caveats: Tumor Tregs overlapped most with tumor, then blood, naive CD4+ cells. Tumor memory CD4+ T cell TCR gene usage clustered with blood and lymph node memory CD4+ cells and lymph node naive CD4+ cells.

The rearrangement uses TRBV7-9 and TRBJ2-1, with D tentatively TRBD2 (6 bases). Sequencing was carried out using tumor-infiltrating memory CD4+ T cells sorted from the breast tumor. Subset: memory CD4+ T cells, CD4+CD45RO+CD25-. The origin of this receptor is a female donor with breast cancer. The CDR3: CASSPAGIQYNEQFF. The CDR3 bases are TGTGCCAGCAGCCCGGCGGGGATACAATACAATGAGCAGTTCTTC. The full variable domain, rest sourced from reference TRBV7-9 and TRBJ2-1, is DTGVSQNPRHKITKRGQNVTFRCDPISEHNRLYWYRQTLGQGPEFLTYFQNEAQLEKSRLLSDRFSAERPKGSFSTLEIQRTEQGDSAMYLCASSPAGIQYNEQFFGPGTRLTVL.